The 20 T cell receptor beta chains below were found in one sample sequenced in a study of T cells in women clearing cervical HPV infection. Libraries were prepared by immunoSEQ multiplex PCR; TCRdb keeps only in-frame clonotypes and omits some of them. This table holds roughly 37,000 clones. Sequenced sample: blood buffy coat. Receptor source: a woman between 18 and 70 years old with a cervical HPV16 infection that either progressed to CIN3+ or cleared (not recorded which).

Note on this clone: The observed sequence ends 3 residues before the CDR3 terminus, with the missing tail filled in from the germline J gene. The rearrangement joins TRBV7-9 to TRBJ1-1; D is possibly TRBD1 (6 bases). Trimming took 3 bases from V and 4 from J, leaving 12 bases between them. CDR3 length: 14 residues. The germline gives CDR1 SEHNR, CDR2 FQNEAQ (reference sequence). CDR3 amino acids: CASSFGVGGTEAFF. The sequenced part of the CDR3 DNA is TGTGCCAGCAGCTTTGGGGTAGGGGGCACTGAA.

CDR3 region: CASSFTPRGQSNYGYTF. CDR3 DNA, as far as it was read: TGTGCCAGCAGCTTTACCCCCCGGGGACAGTCGAACTATGGC. The chain employs TRBV7-8 and TRBJ1-2, with TRBD1 identical over 7 bases. The read falls 3 residues short of the CDR3 end, and the missing part is taken from the germline J gene. The CDR3 has 17 amino acids. V shed 3 bases and J 2 bases; nucleotides not matched to a gene: 12. CDR1 and CDR2 (germline): SGHVS, FQNEAQ.

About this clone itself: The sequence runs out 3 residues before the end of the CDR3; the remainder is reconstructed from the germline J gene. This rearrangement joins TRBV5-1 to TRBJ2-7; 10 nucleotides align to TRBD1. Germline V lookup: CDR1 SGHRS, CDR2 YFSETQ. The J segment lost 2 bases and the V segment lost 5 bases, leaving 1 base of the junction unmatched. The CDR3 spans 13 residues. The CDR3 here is CASRDRGAYEQYF. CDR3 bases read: TGCGCCAGCAGGGACAGGGGGGCCTACGAG.

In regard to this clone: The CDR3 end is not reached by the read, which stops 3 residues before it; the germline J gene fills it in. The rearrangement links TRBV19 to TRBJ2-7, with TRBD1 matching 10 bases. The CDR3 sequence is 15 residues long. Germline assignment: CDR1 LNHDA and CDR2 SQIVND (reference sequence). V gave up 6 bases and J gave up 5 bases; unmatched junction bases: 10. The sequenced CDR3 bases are TGTGCCAGTAGGGATCGGTCCGGACAGGGGGACGAG. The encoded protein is CASRDRSGQGDE. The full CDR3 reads CASRDRSGQGDEQYF.

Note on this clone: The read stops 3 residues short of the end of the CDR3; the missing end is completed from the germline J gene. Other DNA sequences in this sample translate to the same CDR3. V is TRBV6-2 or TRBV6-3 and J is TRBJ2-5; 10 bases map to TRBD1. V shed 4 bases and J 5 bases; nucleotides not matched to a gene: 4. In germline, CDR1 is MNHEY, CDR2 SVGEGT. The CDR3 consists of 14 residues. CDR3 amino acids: CASSSGTGEETQYF. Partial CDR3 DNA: TGTGCCAGCAGTTCCGGGACAGGGGAGGAGACC.

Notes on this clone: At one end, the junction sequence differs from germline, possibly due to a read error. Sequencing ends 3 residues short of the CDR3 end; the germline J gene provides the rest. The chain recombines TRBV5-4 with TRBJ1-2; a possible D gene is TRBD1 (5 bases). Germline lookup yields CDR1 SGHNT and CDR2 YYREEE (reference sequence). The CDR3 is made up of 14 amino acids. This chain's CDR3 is CASSRPGLNYGYTF. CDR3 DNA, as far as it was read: TGTGCCAGCAGCCGTCCGGGACTTAACTACGGC.

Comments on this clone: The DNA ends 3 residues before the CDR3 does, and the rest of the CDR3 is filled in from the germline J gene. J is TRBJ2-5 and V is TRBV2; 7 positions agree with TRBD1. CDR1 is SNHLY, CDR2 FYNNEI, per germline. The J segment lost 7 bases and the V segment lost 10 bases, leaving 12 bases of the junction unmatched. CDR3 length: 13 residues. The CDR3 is CATRDSQVVTQYF. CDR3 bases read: TGTGCCACCCGGGACAGTCAAGTTGTGACC.

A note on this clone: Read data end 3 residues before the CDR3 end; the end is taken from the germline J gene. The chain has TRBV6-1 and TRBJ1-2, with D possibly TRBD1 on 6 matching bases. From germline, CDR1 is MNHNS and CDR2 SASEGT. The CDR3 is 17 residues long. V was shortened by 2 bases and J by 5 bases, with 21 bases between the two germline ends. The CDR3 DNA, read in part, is TGTGCCAGCAGTGAAATAACAGGGAGGAGTAGGGTTTATGGC. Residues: CASSEITGRSRVYG. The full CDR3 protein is CASSEITGRSRVYGYTF.

The CDR3 loop is CASSPPGTGASRYTF. The sequenced part of the CDR3 DNA is TGTGCCAGCAGTCCACCTGGGACAGGCGCGTCTCGC. The V gene is TRBV28, the J gene TRBJ1-2; 8 bases fit TRBD1. Coverage ceases 3 residues before the CDR3 finishes, and the germline J gene fills in the end. Germline CDR1 MDHEN, CDR2 SYDVKM. The CDR3 spans 15 residues.

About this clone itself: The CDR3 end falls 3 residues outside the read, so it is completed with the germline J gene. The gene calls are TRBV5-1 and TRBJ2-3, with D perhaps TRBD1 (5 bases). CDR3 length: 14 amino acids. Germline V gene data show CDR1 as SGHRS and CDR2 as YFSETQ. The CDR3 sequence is CASSSGAGMTTQYF. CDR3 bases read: TGCGCCAGCAGCTCCGGCGCAGGGATGACGACG.

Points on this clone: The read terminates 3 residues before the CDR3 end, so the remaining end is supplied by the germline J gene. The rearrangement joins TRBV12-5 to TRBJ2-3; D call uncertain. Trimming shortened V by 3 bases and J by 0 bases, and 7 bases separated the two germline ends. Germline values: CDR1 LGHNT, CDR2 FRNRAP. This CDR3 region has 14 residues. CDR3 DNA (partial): TGTGCTAGTGGTTTAGGCCAGAGCACAGATACG. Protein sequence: CASGLGQSTDT. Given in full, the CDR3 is CASGLGQSTDTQYF.

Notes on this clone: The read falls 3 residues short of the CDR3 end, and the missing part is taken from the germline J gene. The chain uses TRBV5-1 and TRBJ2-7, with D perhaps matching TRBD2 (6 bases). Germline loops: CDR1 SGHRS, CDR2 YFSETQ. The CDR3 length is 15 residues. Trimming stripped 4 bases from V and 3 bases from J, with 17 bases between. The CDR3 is CASSPGTPDIYEQYF. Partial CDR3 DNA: TGCGCCAGCAGCCCCGGGACTCCCGACATCTACGAG.

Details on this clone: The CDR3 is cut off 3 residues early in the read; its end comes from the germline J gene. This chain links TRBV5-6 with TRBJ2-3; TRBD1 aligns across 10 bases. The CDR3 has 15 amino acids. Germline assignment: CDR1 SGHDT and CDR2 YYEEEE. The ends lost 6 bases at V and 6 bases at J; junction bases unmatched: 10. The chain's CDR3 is CASTLGTGASDTQYF. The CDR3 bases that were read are TGTGCCAGCACCCTTGGGACAGGGGCGTCTGATACG.

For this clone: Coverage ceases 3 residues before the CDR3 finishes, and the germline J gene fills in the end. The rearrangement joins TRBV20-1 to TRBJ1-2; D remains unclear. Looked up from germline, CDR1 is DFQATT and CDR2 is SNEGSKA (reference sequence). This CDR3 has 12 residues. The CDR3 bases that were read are TGCAGTGCTAGAGAAGGGTTGAAAGGC. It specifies CSAREGLKG. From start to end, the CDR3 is CSAREGLKGYTF.

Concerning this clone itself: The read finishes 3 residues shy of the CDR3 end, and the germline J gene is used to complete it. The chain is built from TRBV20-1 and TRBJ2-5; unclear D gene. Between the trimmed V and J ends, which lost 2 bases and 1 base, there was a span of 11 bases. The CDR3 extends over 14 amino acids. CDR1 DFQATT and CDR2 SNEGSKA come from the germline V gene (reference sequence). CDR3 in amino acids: CSARTGSSQETQYF. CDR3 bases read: TGCAGTGCTAGAACGGGTAGTAGCCAAGAGACC.

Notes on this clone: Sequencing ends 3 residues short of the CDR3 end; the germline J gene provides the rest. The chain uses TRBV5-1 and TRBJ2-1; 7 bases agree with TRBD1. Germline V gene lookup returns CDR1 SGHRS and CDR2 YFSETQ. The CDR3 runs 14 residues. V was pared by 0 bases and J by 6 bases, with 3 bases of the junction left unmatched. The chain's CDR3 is CASSLVGGGNEQFF. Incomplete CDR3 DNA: TGCGCCAGCAGCTTGGTAGGGGGCGGCAATGAG.

The CDR3 DNA, read in part, is TGTGCCAGTAGTGGAGGACTAGCGGGAGAATCAAGTGAC. It translates to CASSGGLAGESSD. The entire CDR3 reads CASSGGLAGESSDYTF. This chain links TRBV19 with TRBJ1-2, with D hard to call. Read data end 3 residues before the CDR3 end; the end is taken from the germline J gene. From germline, CDR1 is LNHDA and CDR2 SQIVND (reference sequence). The CDR3 extends over 16 amino acids.

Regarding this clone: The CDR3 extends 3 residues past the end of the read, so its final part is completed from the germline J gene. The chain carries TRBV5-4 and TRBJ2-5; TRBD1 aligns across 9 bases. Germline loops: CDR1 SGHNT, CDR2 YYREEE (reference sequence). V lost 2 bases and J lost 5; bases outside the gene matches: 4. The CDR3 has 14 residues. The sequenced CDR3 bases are TGTGCCAGCAGCTTTGACAGGGGGGGGGAGACC. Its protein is CASSFDRGGET. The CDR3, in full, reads CASSFDRGGETQYF. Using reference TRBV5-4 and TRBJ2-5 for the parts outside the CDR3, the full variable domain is ETGVTQSPTHLIKTRGQQVTLRCSSQSGHNTVSWYQQALGQGPQFIFQYYREEENGRGNFPPRFSGLQFPNYSSELNVNALELDDSALYLCASSFDRGGETQYFGPGTRLLVL.

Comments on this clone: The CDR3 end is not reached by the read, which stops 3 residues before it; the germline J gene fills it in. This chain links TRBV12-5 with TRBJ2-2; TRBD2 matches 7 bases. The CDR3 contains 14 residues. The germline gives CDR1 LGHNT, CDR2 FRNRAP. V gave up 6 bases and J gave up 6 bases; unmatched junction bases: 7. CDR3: CASGQTSLPGELFF. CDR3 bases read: TGTGCTAGTGGCCAGACTAGCTTACCCGGGGAG.

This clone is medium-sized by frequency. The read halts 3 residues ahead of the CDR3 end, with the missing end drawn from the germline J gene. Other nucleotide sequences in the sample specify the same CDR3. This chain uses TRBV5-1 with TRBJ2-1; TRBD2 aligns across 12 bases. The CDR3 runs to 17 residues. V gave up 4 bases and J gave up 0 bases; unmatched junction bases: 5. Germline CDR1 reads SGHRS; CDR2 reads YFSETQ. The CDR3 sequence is CASSLQTSGSSYNEQFF. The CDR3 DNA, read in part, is TGCGCCAGCAGCCTACAGACTAGCGGGAGCTCCTACAATGAG.